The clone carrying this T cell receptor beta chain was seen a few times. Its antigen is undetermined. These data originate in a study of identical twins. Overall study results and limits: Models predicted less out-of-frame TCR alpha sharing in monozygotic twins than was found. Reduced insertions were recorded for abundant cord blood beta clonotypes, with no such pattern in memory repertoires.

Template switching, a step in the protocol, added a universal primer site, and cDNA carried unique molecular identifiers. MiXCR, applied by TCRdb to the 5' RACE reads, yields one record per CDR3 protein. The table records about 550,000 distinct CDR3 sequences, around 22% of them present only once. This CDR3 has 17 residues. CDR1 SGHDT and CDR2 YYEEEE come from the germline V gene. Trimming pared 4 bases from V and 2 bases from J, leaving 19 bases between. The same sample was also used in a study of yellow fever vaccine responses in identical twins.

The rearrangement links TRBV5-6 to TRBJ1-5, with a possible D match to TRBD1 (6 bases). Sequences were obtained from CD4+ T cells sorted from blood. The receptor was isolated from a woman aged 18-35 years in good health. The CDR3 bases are TGTGCCAGCAGCCACTACAGGGTAAATACGGGCAATCAGCCCCAGCATTTT. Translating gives CASSHYRVNTGNQPQHF. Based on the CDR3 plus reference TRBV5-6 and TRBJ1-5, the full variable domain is DAGVTQSPTHLIKTRGQQVTLRCSPKSGHDTVSWYQQALGQGPQFIFQYYEEEERQRGNFPDRFSGHQFPNYSSELNVNALLLGDSALYLCASSHYRVNTGNQPQHFGDGTRLSIL.